This T cell receptor (beta chain) was retrieved from a study of CD8 T cells in ankylosing spondylitis. Via MiXCR, TCRdb re-called the 5' RACE reads, giving one row per CDR3 protein. The sample contains approximately 350,000 distinct CDR3 sequences, 20% of which appear only once. The sequence came from a male donor with ankylosing spondylitis or in good health (not recorded which). Sequencing was done on a sample of blood, either unsorted or a sorted T cell fraction (not recorded which).

CDR3 nucleotide sequence: TGCAGCGCCCTGGAAGTGTTGGGGCGCCAGCATTTT. It yields the protein CSALEVLGRQHF. This chain connects TRBV29-1 to TRBJ1-5; perhaps TRBD1 as D (5 bases). The CDR3 is 12 amino acids. The ends were cut back, 7 bases at V and 12 bases at J, with 19 bases in the middle. From germline, CDR1 is SQVTM and CDR2 ANQGSEA.